The 21 T cell receptor beta chains below all came from one sample that was sequenced in a study of blood T cells in healthy people across ages. PCR was performed a second time for about 7 to 11 cycles using a sample-barcoded 5' primer and a J-beta primer mix. TCRdb itself ran the 5' RACE reads through MiXCR, one entry per CDR3 protein. The sample has around 1.5 million distinct CDR3 sequences, around 35% seen once. Sequenced material: blood. Every receptor here comes from a woman in her 30s in good health.

CDR3 nucleotides: TGTGCCAGCTCACCACCAAAGGCACGAGAGACCCAGTACTTC. Its protein product is CASSPPKARETQYF. This chain links TRBV18 with TRBJ2-5; D is ambiguous. The CDR3 is 14 amino acids. Germline assignment: CDR1 KGHSH and CDR2 LQKENI. Trimming stripped 0 bases from V and 4 bases from J, with 9 bases between.

V usage is TRBV27 and J usage is TRBJ2-5; 7 bases line up with TRBD1. Per the germline V gene, CDR1 is MNHEY and CDR2 is SMNVEV (reference sequence). There are 15 residues in the CDR3. V was clipped by 6 bases and J by 3 bases; unmatched bases: 10. The CDR3 is CASRSWGQTKETQYF. As DNA, the CDR3 is TGTGCCAGCAGATCTTGGGGACAGACGAAAGAGACCCAGTACTTC.

V gene TRBV15 combines with J gene TRBJ2-7, with D possibly called TRBD1 or TRBD2 (5 bases each). This CDR3 is built from 15 residues. Germline CDR1 LNHNV, CDR2 YYDKDF (reference sequence). The V end lost 0 bases, the J end lost 2 bases, and 11 bases lay between the germline ends. The CDR3 loop is CATSRDLKGPYEQYF. CDR3 sequence (DNA): TGTGCCACCAGCAGAGATCTAAAGGGACCCTACGAGCAGTACTTC.

The rearrangement uses TRBV5-1 and TRBJ1-4, with a possible D match to TRBD1 (6 bases). CDR3 size: 15 residues. CDR1 and CDR2 from the germline V gene are SGHRS and YFSETQ. Deletions cut 4 bases from V and 8 bases from J, with 18 bases between. CDR3 protein: CASSGLTGSSEKLFF. The CDR3 DNA follows: TGCGCCAGCAGCGGACTGACAGGCAGCTCGGAAAAACTGTTTTTT.

This clonotype was detected a few times. This sequence joins TRBV6-1 and TRBJ2-7; 12 bases agree with TRBD1. This CDR3 contains 14 residues. The junction had 7 bases not matched to a gene; V was cut back by 8 bases and J by 5 bases. Germline V gene lookup returns CDR1 MNHNS and CDR2 SASEGT. CDR3 bases: TGTGCCAGCTCCGGGACAGGGGGCTTCGACGAGCAGTACTTC. Its protein is CASSGTGGFDEQYF.

This clonotype was recorded at least ten times. The V and J genes are TRBV7-9 and TRBJ1-5; D is uncertain. The germline gives CDR1 SEHNR, CDR2 FQNEAQ (reference sequence). The CDR3 extends over 14 amino acids. V was cut by 1 base and J by 0 bases, with 4 bases left in between. CDR3 DNA: TGTGCCAGCAGCTTAGATGCTAGCAATCAGCCCCAGCATTTT. It translates to CASSLDASNQPQHF.

The sample holds many counts of this clonotype. The chain uses TRBV29-1 and TRBJ2-7; 8 nucleotides agree with TRBD1. CDR3 length: 16 residues. The ends lost 7 bases at V and 5 bases at J; junction bases unmatched: 19. Germline V CDR1 and CDR2: SQVTM, ANQGSEA. CDR3 loop: CSATGGTGLRGDEQYF. The CDR3 DNA reads as TGCAGCGCTACGGGCGGGACAGGATTACGCGGGGACGAGCAGTACTTC.

This clonotype was observed a handful of times. This rearrangement joins TRBV10-2 to TRBJ2-7, with 10 bases lining up with TRBD2. Germline V gives CDR1 WSHSY, CDR2 SAAADI. The ends lost 7 bases at V and 4 bases at J; junction bases unmatched: 10. CDR3 size: 15 residues. The CDR3 region is CASIDVAGGRYEQYF. Written as DNA, the CDR3 is TGCGCCAGCATCGATGTAGCGGGGGGCCGGTACGAGCAGTACTTC.

This clonotype was observed a few times. The chain combines TRBV27 with TRBJ2-6, with D perhaps given as TRBD1 or TRBD2 (6 bases each). CDR3 length: 18 residues. With 3 bases removed from V and 1 base from J, the gap between germline ends came to 16 bases. The germline V gene has CDR1 MNHEY and CDR2 SMNVEV (reference sequence). DNA of the CDR3: TGTGCCAGCAGTTTGGTATTCAGGGGAGGTTCTGGGGCCAACGTCCTGACTTTC. Protein: CASSLVFRGGSGANVLTF.

V and J are TRBV2 and TRBJ2-5; tentative D call: TRBD1 (5 bases). CDR1 and CDR2 from the germline V gene are SNHLY and FYNNEI. V was trimmed by 10 bases and J by 1 base, leaving 19 bases between them. CDR3 size: 15 residues. The CDR3 spells CATKEQGQTQETQYF. As DNA, the CDR3 is TGTGCCACCAAGGAGCAGGGCCAAACCCAAGAGACCCAGTACTTC.

This clonotype has a handful of counts. The chain has TRBV20-1 and TRBJ1-4, with D unresolved. With 0 bases removed from V and 4 bases from J, the gap between germline ends came to 12 bases. The germline V gene has CDR1 DFQATT and CDR2 SNEGSKA (reference sequence). This CDR3 region has 15 residues. DNA for the CDR3: TGCAGTGCTAGAGATCGGCAGACCAATAATGAAAAACTGTTTTTT. Translated, it gives CSARDRQTNNEKLFF.

Comments on this clonotype: This clone may be a read error of a much larger clone one base away. V usage is TRBV28 and J usage is TRBJ1-2, with D tentatively TRBD1 (5 bases). Germline V gene sequence: CDR1 MDHEN, CDR2 SYDVKM. Between the trimmed V and J ends, which lost 2 bases and 2 bases, there was a span of 9 bases. The CDR3 extends over 14 amino acids. CDR3 coding DNA: TGTGCCAGCAGTTTACCGTCAGGGAACTATGGCTACACCTTC. Its protein product is CASSLPSGNYGYTF.

On this clonotype itself: This may arise from a read error, as a much more abundant clone is one base away. The chain has TRBV5-1 and TRBJ2-7; 7 bases fit TRBD2. Germline V gene sequence: CDR1 SGHRS, CDR2 YFSETQ. CDR3 length: 14 amino acids. The CDR3, as DNA: TGCGTCAGCAGTTCCGGGACTACAGCCTACGAGCAGTACTTC. This translates into CVSSSGTTAYEQYF.

This chain links TRBV3-1 with TRBJ2-1; D is undetermined. Germline assignment: CDR1 LGHDT and CDR2 YNNKEL (reference sequence). The CDR3 covers 14 residues. V lost 2 bases to trimming and J lost 5 bases, with 10 bases between them. The CDR3 sequence: CASSQLDPNNEQFF. The CDR3 coding sequence is TGTGCCAGCAGCCAACTAGATCCCAACAATGAGCAGTTCTTC.

This clonotype showed up just a few times. The genes are TRBV25-1 and TRBJ2-7, with D perhaps given as TRBD1 or TRBD2 (6 bases each). This CDR3 contains 14 residues. Germline CDR1 MGHDK, CDR2 SYGVNS. Trimming removed 4 bases from V and 2 bases from J, with 12 bases in between. The CDR3 nucleotides read TGTGCCAGCAGTGGGACTACAGGGACCTACGAGCAGTACTTC. Translated: CASSGTTGTYEQYF.

The rearrangement uses TRBV7-3 and TRBJ2-7, with no clear D. The CDR3 loop spans 18 amino acids. V lost 2 bases and J 2 bases, leaving 22 bases between the germline ends. Germline V gene data show CDR1 as SGHTA and CDR2 as FQGTGA. Here the CDR3 reads CASSLGKAGWAEPYEQYF. CDR3 DNA sequence: TGTGCCAGCAGCTTAGGGAAGGCTGGGTGGGCAGAGCCCTACGAGCAGTACTTC.

J is TRBJ2-7 and V is TRBV18; maybe TRBD2 (5 bases). The ends were cut back, 7 bases at V and 3 bases at J, with 10 bases in the middle. The CDR3 length is 12 residues. Germline V lookup: CDR1 KGHSH, CDR2 LQKENI. CDR3 sequence reads: CASFGEGYEQYF. CDR3 nucleotides: TGTGCCAGCTTCGGCGAGGGCTACGAGCAGTACTTC.

There are a few counts of this clonotype. V usage is TRBV9 and J usage is TRBJ2-5; TRBD2 matches 7 bases. This CDR3 has 15 amino acids. V lost 0 bases and J lost 0; bases outside the gene matches: 2. Germline CDR1 and CDR2: SGDLS and YYNGEE. The CDR3 nucleotides read TGTGCCAGCAGCGTAGGAGCGGGGTACCAAGAGACCCAGTACTTC. Translation: CASSVGAGYQETQYF.

In its sample, this clonotype was seen a few times. The chain has TRBV6-2 or TRBV6-3 and TRBJ2-1; the match to TRBD2 covers 9 bases. The CDR3 extends over 21 amino acids. V was clipped by 0 bases and J by 5 bases; unmatched bases: 20. CDR1 and CDR2 (germline): MNHEY, SVGEGT. The chain's CDR3 is CASSYSHLEDTIAGDNNEQFF. The CDR3 bases are TGTGCCAGCAGTTACTCACACCTCGAGGATACCATAGCGGGGGATAACAATGAGCAGTTCTTC.

The table lists this clonotype with a few counts. The chain recombines TRBV3-1 with TRBJ2-7, with TRBD2 matching over 13 bases. This CDR3 region has 16 residues. Germline V gives CDR1 LGHDT, CDR2 YNNKEL (reference sequence). Trimming removed 3 bases from V and 6 bases from J; junction bases left unmatched: 8. CDR3 DNA sequence: TGTGCCAGCAGCCAGGGGACTAGCGGGATCCCCCCCGAGCAGTACTTC. This encodes CASSQGTSGIPPEQYF.

This chain joins TRBV7-3 and TRBJ2-3; D may be TRBD2 (6 bases). V dropped 4 bases and J dropped 6 bases, with 14 bases sitting between them. This CDR3 has 14 residues. CDR1 is SGHTA, CDR2 FQGTGA, per germline. The CDR3, as DNA: TGTGCCAGCAGCTCGGGACTGCCCTCCGATACGCAGTATTTT. It yields the protein CASSSGLPSDTQYF. Complete variable domain (other parts from reference TRBV7-3 and TRBJ2-3): GAGVSQTPSNKVTEKGKYVELRCDPISGHTALYWYRQSLGQGPEFLIYFQGTGAADDSGLPNDRFFAVRPEGSVSTLKIQRTERGDSAVYLCASSSGLPSDTQYFGPGTRLTVL.